One and the same sample provided the 7 T cell receptor beta chains below, sequenced in a study of blood T cell repertoires in COVID-19. TCRdb keeps only in-frame clones here, not all; method: immunoSEQ multiplex PCR. The sample lists approximately 150,000 clones, around 89% occurring once. The sequenced sample consisted of peripheral blood. The receptor set was obtained from a man between 65 and 85 years old with active COVID-19.

V is TRBV5-6 and J is TRBJ1-1, with a possible D match to TRBD1 (5 bases). Trimming left V 1 base short and J 3 bases short, with 22 bases between. Germline lookup yields CDR1 SGHDT and CDR2 YYEEEE. The CDR3 length is 18 residues. The CDR3 DNA reads as TGTGCCAGCAGCTTGCGAATTTATCTTGGGGCGGGGGACACTGAAGCTTTCTTT. Encoded protein: CASSLRIYLGAGDTEAFF.

The V call is TRBV7-2, the J call TRBJ1-6; 9 positions agree with TRBD1. The junction had 7 bases not matched to a gene; V was cut back by 4 bases and J by 3 bases. CDR1 and CDR2 from the germline V gene are SGHTA and FQGNSA. The CDR3 covers 17 residues. CDR3 nucleotides: TGTGCCAGCAGCTCCGCCGGACAGGGGATCTATAATTCACCCCTCCACTTT. This sequence encodes CASSSAGQGIYNSPLHF.

V gene TRBV15 combines with J gene TRBJ2-1; TRBD1 agrees at 9 bases. The V segment lost 5 bases and the J segment 10 bases; nucleotides outside the gene matches: 6. CDR3 length: 13 amino acids. Germline V gene sequence: CDR1 LNHNV, CDR2 YYDKDF (reference sequence). The CDR3 DNA reads TGTGCCACCAGCGCGGGACAGGGTAAAGAGCAGTTCTTC. Its protein is CATSAGQGKEQFF.

This sequence joins TRBV12-5 and TRBJ1-1, with D perhaps TRBD1 (6 bases). There are 15 residues in the CDR3. V was trimmed by 1 base and J by 1 base, leaving 10 bases between them. The germline V gene encodes CDR1 LGHNT and CDR2 FRNRAP. CDR3 sequence reads: CASGLEGTPNTEAFF. The CDR3 coding sequence is TGTGCTAGTGGTTTGGAGGGGACACCGAACACTGAAGCTTTCTTT.

The rearrangement uses TRBV7-2 and TRBJ1-1, with TRBD1 matching 8 bases. The CDR3 has 14 amino acids. In germline, CDR1 is SGHTA, CDR2 FQGNSA. With V trimmed by 8 bases and J by 3 bases, 8 bases remained unmatched. In DNA form, the CDR3 reads TGTGCCAGCCGCCCCGCAGGGGGCTACACTGAAGCTTTCTTT. Its protein is CASRPAGGYTEAFF.

V usage is TRBV5-1 and J usage is TRBJ1-4, with TRBD1 as a possible D gene (6 bases). This CDR3 contains 18 residues. Germline CDR1 SGHRS, CDR2 YFSETQ. V was shortened by 4 bases and J by 4 bases, with 23 bases between the two germline ends. CDR3 loop: CASSPRTADTLNNEKLFF. The CDR3 DNA is TGCGCCAGCAGCCCGCGGACAGCCGATACCCTTAATAATGAAAAACTGTTTTTT.

The chain has TRBV18 and TRBJ1-5; the match to TRBD1 covers 7 bases. CDR1 and CDR2 (germline): KGHSH, LQKENI. V dropped 1 base and J dropped 12; count of bases not matched to a gene: 9. This CDR3 is built from 14 residues. The CDR3 DNA follows: TGTGCCAGCTCACCACGACCCCGGGACAGCAACCAGCATTTT. It translates to CASSPRPRDSNQHF.